Listed below are T cell receptor beta chains from one sample, sequenced in a study of follicular helper T cells after annual influenza vaccination. Sequencing used immunoSEQ multiplex PCR; TCRdb keeps in-frame clones, though not all of them. The sample consists of about 10,000 clones, over 65% of them appearing once. Sequencing used CXCR5- memory CD4+ T cells sorted from blood, obtained 7 days after influenza vaccination. The receptor set was obtained from an adult who received the influenza vaccine. CDR3s leave out the opening cysteine and the closing phenylalanine or tryptophan. D genes are given only for firm matches.

TRBJ1-2,TRBV28,TRBD1,ASSLGTGLLSEGYT
TRBJ2-5,TRBV7-9,.,ASSEKRGQETQY
TRBJ1-1,TRBV7-2,.,ASSLMAGGTEAF
TRBJ2-1,TRBV5-1,TRBD2,ASSLFPRGEYEQF
TRBJ2-1,TRBV9,TRBD2,ASSVVSSGGAYNEQF
TRBJ2-5,TRBV11-3,.,ASSLGAQVATQY
TRBJ1-3,TRBV2,.,ASRPDRSGNTIY
TRBJ2-7,TRBV28,.,ASSEPDRTSYEQY
TRBJ1-2,TRBV19,TRBD1,ASSRTGLDGYT
TRBJ2-5,TRBV30,.,AWARGGPQTQY
TRBJ2-3,TRBV2,TRBD2,ASSGGKAVADTQY
TRBJ1-4,TRBV28,TRBD1,ASRRTGKSRTNEKLF
TRBJ1-2,TRBV5-4,TRBD1,ASSLGGTGSGYT
TRBJ2-1,TRBV7-9,TRBD2,ASSPTGTSGGYNEQF
TRBJ1-1,TRBV10-3,TRBD1,ASRDSFESQAF
TRBJ2-7,TRBV30,.,AWSQGSEQY
TRBJ1-4,TRBV4-3,.,ASSQVTPVLSTNEKLF
TRBJ2-1,TRBV2,.,ASERRILYNEQF
TRBJ2-5,TRBV6-5,TRBD1,ASSRQGRIMETQY
TRBJ1-5,TRBV7-8,.,ASSLGRFSNQPQH
TRBJ1-3,TRBV28,.,ASRFEAGNTIY
TRBJ1-6,TRBV7-9,.,ASSLEVSPLH
TRBJ2-5,TRBV6-5,.,ASSSRGGWQTQY
TRBJ2-1,TRBV5-1,TRBD2,ASRPGLAGGGSEQF
TRBJ2-7,TRBV28,.,ASSLSGWYEQY
TRBJ2-2,TRBV14,.,ASSKDFRTWELF
TRBJ1-1,TRBV7-9,.,ASSGPGRVGSEAF
TRBJ1-5,TRBV14,.,ASSRGQAQPQH
TRBJ2-7,TRBV5-6,TRBD2,ASSGGLAGGSYEQY
TRBJ1-1,TRBV12-5,.,ASGSSWGGTEAF
TRBJ1-4,TRBV30,.,AWTLGEKLF
TRBJ1-5,TRBV29-1,.,SVEWHLDSLISNQPQH
TRBJ2-3,TRBV10-1,.,ASSDGPGFEDTQY
TRBJ2-1,TRBV6-4,TRBD2,ASRLLAGGKGEQF
TRBJ2-5,TRBV2,.,ASSDQGGPGETQY
TRBJ2-3,TRBV7-2,.,ASSFGGGLSDTQY
TRBJ1-3,TRBV5-1,.,ASSLAGVANTIY
TRBJ1-5,TRBV19,.,ASSIYSTEQPQH